These 21 T cell receptor beta chains share one sample of origin, sequenced in a study of cytomegalovirus exposure and HLA in healthy donors. PCR amplification relied on 60 Vbeta primers (plus 13 Jbeta primers). Sequenced by immunoSEQ multiplex PCR; TCRdb stores in-frame clones only, minus some. This sample carries 89,000 or so clones, roughly 75% of them seen once, and the ten largest clones take about 4%. The sequencing sample was made of PBMCs. These receptors were taken from a man between 60 and 75 years old in good health and CMV-seronegative.

The rearrangement uses TRBV30 and TRBJ1-2, with 10 bases fitting TRBD1. Germline CDR1 and CDR2: GTSNPN and SVGIG (reference sequence). J was trimmed by 4 bases and V by 1 base; bases with no gene match: 6. This CDR3 has 15 amino acids. The CDR3 bases are TGTGCCTGGAGTGGCCTGGGACAGGGGAGCTATGGCTACACCTTC. Translated: CAWSGLGQGSYGYTF.

The chain employs TRBV6-4 and TRBJ2-5; TRBD2 aligns across 13 bases. The junction had 5 bases not matched to a gene; V was cut back by 5 bases and J by 5 bases. The CDR3 contains 15 residues. Germline assignment: CDR1 MRHNA and CDR2 SNTAGT. The CDR3 coding sequence is TGTGCCAGCAGTCGGACTAGCGGGGGCGGGGAGACCCAGTACTTC. Translating it yields CASSRTSGGGETQYF.

The chain is built from TRBV15 and TRBJ2-7; D remains unclear. This CDR3 is built from 11 residues. Germline CDR1 LNHNV, CDR2 YYDKDF (reference sequence). CDR3 sequence reads: CTRLYSYEQYF. CDR3 DNA sequence: TGTACGCGCCTCTATAGCTACGAGCAGTACTTC.

CDR3 protein: CASSYGQQETQYF. In DNA form, the CDR3 reads TGTGCCAGCAGTTACGGACAGCAAGAGACCCAGTACTTC. The chain joins TRBV6-6 to TRBJ2-5, with D maybe TRBD1 (6 bases). CDR1 and CDR2 from the germline V gene are MNHNY and SVGAGI (reference sequence). The germline V and J ends were trimmed by 2 bases and 2 bases, with 6 bases remaining between them. This CDR3 is built from 13 residues.

The V gene is TRBV2, the J gene TRBJ2-2; TRBD2 aligns across 13 bases. The CDR3 sequence is 16 residues long. After removal of 4 bases from V and 7 bases from J, the junction contained 6 bases not matched to a gene. CDR1 and CDR2 (germline): SNHLY, FYNNEI. The CDR3 DNA reads as TGTGCCAGCAGTGGACTAGCGGGGGGCGTGATCGGGGAGCTGTTTTTT. Its translation is CASSGLAGGVIGELFF.

V and J are TRBV19 and TRBJ1-2, with D tentatively TRBD1 (5 bases). The V end was cut by 3 bases, the J end by 2 bases, with 16 bases between. This CDR3 is 16 amino acids long. Germline CDR1 reads LNHDA; CDR2 reads SQIVND (reference sequence). The CDR3: CASSIIIWTSNYGYTF. CDR3 DNA: TGTGCCAGTAGTATCATCATATGGACATCAAACTATGGCTACACCTTC.

V gene TRBV19 combines with J gene TRBJ1-5, with no clear D. V was cut by 3 bases and J by 0 bases, with 18 bases left in between. From germline, CDR1 is LNHDA and CDR2 SQIVND (reference sequence). CDR3 length: 18 residues. In DNA, the CDR3 is TGTGCCAGTAGTATTAGCCCCCCGGGGAGGGATAGCAATCAGCCCCAGCATTTT. Translated: CASSISPPGRDSNQPQHF. Complete variable domain (other parts from reference TRBV19 and TRBJ1-5): DGGITQSPKYLFRKEGQNVTLSCEQNLNHDAMYWYRQDPGQGLRLIYYSQIVNDFQKGDIAEGYSVSREKKESFPLTVTSAQKNPTAFYLCASSISPPGRDSNQPQHFGDGTRLSIL.

The chain uses TRBV5-1 and TRBJ2-7; tentatively, D is TRBD1 (5 bases). This CDR3 is built from 12 residues. CDR1 and CDR2 from the germline V gene are SGHRS and YFSETQ. Trimming shortened V by 4 bases and J by 4 bases, and 9 bases separated the two germline ends. Here the CDR3 reads CASSPTGYEQYF. CDR3 DNA sequence: TGCGCCAGCAGCCCAACAGGATACGAGCAGTACTTC.

The genes are TRBV2 and TRBJ1-4; 8 bases map to TRBD1. The CDR3 runs 15 residues. Germline V CDR1 and CDR2: SNHLY, FYNNEI. With 6 bases clipped from V and 8 bases from J, the junction kept 11 bases outside the gene matches. The DNA of the CDR3 is TGTGCCAGCAGCCCCGACAGGGGAGGATACGAAAAACTGTTTTTT. Its translation: CASSPDRGGYEKLFF. Using reference TRBV2 and TRBJ1-4 for the parts outside the CDR3, the full variable domain is EPEVTQTPSHQVTQMGQEVILRCVPISNHLYFYWYRQILGQKVEFLVSFYNNEISEKSEIFDDQFSVERPDGSNFTLKIRSTKLEDSAMYFCASSPDRGGYEKLFFGSGTQLSVL.

The table lists this clone with a few counts. The rearrangement uses TRBV25-1 and TRBJ1-2, with D unresolved. CDR3 length equals 13 residues. Germline V lookup: CDR1 MGHDK, CDR2 SYGVNS. The germline V and J ends were trimmed by 5 bases and 7 bases, with 14 bases remaining between them. In DNA form, the CDR3 reads TGTGCCAGCAGTCATCCCGCCCGCGTTGGCTACACCTTC. Translation: CASSHPARVGYTF.

V usage is TRBV6-5 and J usage is TRBJ1-2; tentatively, D is TRBD1 (6 bases). The germline V and J ends were trimmed by 6 bases and 4 bases, with 12 bases remaining between them. The CDR3 has 13 residues. Germline loops: CDR1 MNHEY, CDR2 SVGAGI. In DNA, the CDR3 is TGTGCCAGCAGCCGGGACACATCCTATGGCTACACCTTC. It specifies CASSRDTSYGYTF.

This clone was seen a few times. The chain recombines TRBV6-6 with TRBJ1-1; D gene ambiguous. Germline values: CDR1 MNHNY, CDR2 SVGAGI (reference sequence). The CDR3 spans 14 residues. V lost 6 bases and J lost 0, with 11 bases in between. The CDR3 region is CASRPRGLNTEAFF. The CDR3 region has the DNA TGTGCCAGCAGACCACGAGGTTTGAACACTGAAGCTTTCTTT.

The gene calls are TRBV9 and TRBJ2-1, with TRBD2 matching over 8 bases. The V gene end was trimmed by 2 bases and the J gene end by 7 bases; junction bases not matched to a gene: 8. CDR1 and CDR2 from the germline V gene are SGDLS and YYNGEE. The CDR3 extends over 15 amino acids. CDR3 DNA sequence: TGTGCCAGCAGCGTGCTCGGGGGGGCGTGGAATGAGCAGTTCTTC. Translated, it gives CASSVLGGAWNEQFF.

The CDR3 reads CATSAGQNNSPLHF. The CDR3 nucleotides are TGTGCCACCAGCGCCGGACAGAATAATTCACCCCTCCACTTT. The chain combines TRBV15 with TRBJ1-6, with D perhaps TRBD1 (6 bases). The CDR3 has 14 residues. V lost 5 bases and J 5 bases, leaving 10 bases between the germline ends. Germline CDR1 LNHNV, CDR2 YYDKDF (reference sequence).

The chain employs TRBV2 and TRBJ2-2, with D possibly being TRBD2 (6 bases). The V gene lost 6 bases and the J gene lost 5 bases, with 13 bases spanning the gap. This CDR3 has 14 amino acids. The germline V gene encodes CDR1 SNHLY and CDR2 FYNNEI. The CDR3 loop reads CASRSVGGTGELFF. CDR3 nucleotide sequence: TGTGCCAGCAGATCGGTGGGGGGTACCGGGGAGCTGTTTTTT.

This clone was picked up one time. V usage is TRBV21-1 and J usage is TRBJ2-7; TRBD1 was called by the table and not checked on the DNA. TRBV21-1 is a pseudogene locus. The CDR3 is 17 amino acids. Here the CDR3 reads CASSSIRVGSPSYEQYF. In nucleotides, the CDR3 is TGTGCCAGCAGCAGCATCAGGGTCGGGTCCCCCTCCTACGAGCAGTACTTC.

V is TRBV19 and J is TRBJ2-5; D ambiguous. CDR1 and CDR2 from the germline V gene are LNHDA and SQIVND (reference sequence). This CDR3 is built from 15 residues. V was trimmed by 3 bases and J by 4 bases, leaving 15 bases between them. The CDR3 is CASSIIWSGGETQYF. CDR3 DNA sequence: TGTGCCAGTAGTATTATCTGGTCCGGCGGAGAGACCCAGTACTTC.

The chain employs TRBV6-5 and TRBJ1-2, with D uncertain. The length of the CDR3 is 12 residues. Per the germline V gene, CDR1 is MNHEY and CDR2 is SVGAGI. With 8 bases removed from V and 1 base from J, the gap between germline ends came to 8 bases. The CDR3 spells CASGRGNYGYTF. The CDR3 DNA reads as TGTGCCAGCGGGCGGGGTAACTATGGCTACACCTTC.

This clone was counted once. The chain links TRBV6-5 to TRBJ1-2; D is unclear. V shed 8 bases and J shed 3 bases, with 10 bases lying between them. Germline lookup yields CDR1 MNHEY and CDR2 SVGAGI. The CDR3 spans 12 residues. In nucleotides, the CDR3 is TGTGCCAGCCGCCGGCGGTACTATGGCTACACCTTC. Translating gives CASRRRYYGYTF.

This sequence joins TRBV4-1 and TRBJ2-1; a possible D gene is TRBD1 (7 bases). Deletions cut 0 bases from V and 3 bases from J, with 12 bases between. The CDR3 runs to 16 residues. Per germline, CDR1 MGHRA and CDR2 YSYEKL. The CDR3 region is CASSQELQGGYNEQFF. The CDR3 DNA reads TGCGCCAGCAGCCAAGAGCTGCAGGGGGGCTACAATGAGCAGTTCTTC.

Only one count was recorded for this clone. This rearrangement joins TRBV5-1 to TRBJ1-2; D is unresolved. The germline V gene has CDR1 SGHRS and CDR2 YFSETQ. The CDR3 has 14 amino acids. V lost 0 bases to trimming and J lost 2 bases, with 8 bases between them. DNA for the CDR3: TGCGCCAGCAGCTTGGGCAACGAGAACTATGGCTACACCTTC. This codes for CASSLGNENYGYTF.